Below are 18 T cell receptor beta chains sequenced from a single sample in a study of T cells in tuberculosis. TCRdb's table, derived via immunoSEQ multiplex PCR, lists solely in-frame clones and lacks some. This sample has tens of thousands of clones, with roughly 92% found just once. Material for sequencing was PBMCs. The receptor source for this set is a donor aged 10-35 years with latent tuberculosis or without tuberculosis infection.

The chain links TRBV5-6 to TRBJ1-1, with 11 bases identical to TRBD1. The CDR3 is 14 residues long. The V gene's germline CDR1 is SGHDT and CDR2 YYEEEE. Germline trimming cut 3 bases from V and 5 bases from J; bases unmatched to any gene: 3. The CDR3 reads CASSWGQGVTEAFF. The CDR3 bases are TGTGCCAGCAGCTGGGGACAGGGGGTTACTGAAGCTTTCTTT. Drawing the rest from reference TRBV5-6 and TRBJ1-1, the complete variable domain is DAGVTQSPTHLIKTRGQQVTLRCSPKSGHDTVSWYQQALGQGPQFIFQYYEEEERQRGNFPDRFSGHQFPNYSSELNVNALLLGDSALYLCASSWGQGVTEAFFGQGTRLTVV.

The rearrangement joins TRBV6-4 to TRBJ2-1; possible D gene TRBD2, 6 bases. The ends were cut back, 6 bases at V and 2 bases at J, with 8 bases in the middle. The CDR3 extends over 13 amino acids. Looked up from germline, CDR1 is MRHNA and CDR2 is SNTAGT. DNA for the CDR3: TGTGCCAGCAGCGGGACTGCCTACAATGAGCAGTTCTTC. Encoded protein: CASSGTAYNEQFF.

The CDR3, as DNA: TGTGCCAGCAGTTTATTTACCGGACAGGGGAAATACTTC. It is translated as CASSLFTGQGKYF. The rearrangement links TRBV28 to TRBJ2-5; 9 bases agree with TRBD1. Germline V gene data show CDR1 as MDHEN and CDR2 as SYDVKM. The CDR3 totals 13 residues. Trimming took 1 base from V and 14 from J; bases not matched to a gene: 8.

The rearrangement joins TRBV5-6 to TRBJ1-2, with 7 nucleotides matching TRBD1. Germline CDR1 is SGHDT and CDR2 is YYEEEE. The CDR3 runs to 16 residues. V shed 2 bases, J shed 0 bases, and the junction held 7 bases outside the gene matches. CDR3 bases: TGTGCCAGCAGCTTCCTGGACAGGAGAACTAACTATGGCTACACCTTC. This encodes CASSFLDRRTNYGYTF.

In this sample, this clone turned up a few times. Different DNA sequences within this sample yield the same CDR3. The rearrangement uses TRBV19 and TRBJ1-5; TRBD1 matches 7 bases. With 7 bases clipped from V and 0 bases from J, the junction kept 6 bases outside the gene matches. Germline CDR1 and CDR2: LNHDA and SQIVND (reference sequence). The CDR3 runs to 15 residues. CDR3 nucleotide sequence: TGTGCCAGTACTCCGACAGGGAATAGCAATCAGCCCCAGCATTTT. Translating gives CASTPTGNSNQPQHF. The full variable domain, its missing parts supplied by reference TRBV19 and TRBJ1-5, is DGGITQSPKYLFRKEGQNVTLSCEQNLNHDAMYWYRQDPGQGLRLIYYSQIVNDFQKGDIAEGYSVSREKKESFPLTVTSAQKNPTAFYLCASTPTGNSNQPQHFGDGTRLSIL.

J is TRBJ2-3 and V is TRBV7-9; D perhaps matches TRBD2 (5 bases). Trimming shortened V by 5 bases and J by 5 bases, and 8 bases separated the two germline ends. The CDR3 loop spans 12 amino acids. Germline V gene sequence: CDR1 SEHNR, CDR2 FQNEAQ (reference sequence). The CDR3 loop is CASSARGDTQYF. The CDR3 region has the DNA TGTGCCAGCAGCGCCCGGGGAGATACGCAGTATTTT.

V is TRBV7-2 and J is TRBJ2-5; TRBD2 agrees at 9 bases. This CDR3 has 16 residues. From germline, CDR1 is SGHTA and CDR2 FQGNSA. The ends lost 2 bases at V and 1 base at J; junction bases unmatched: 5. CDR3 residues: CASSLLGGGAQETQYF. The CDR3 region has the DNA TGTGCCAGCAGCTTACTTGGCGGGGGGGCCCAAGAGACCCAGTACTTC. Complete variable domain (other parts from reference TRBV7-2 and TRBJ2-5): GAGVSQSPSNKVTEKGKDVELRCDPISGHTALYWYRQSLGQGLEFLIYFQGNSAPDKSGLPSDRFSAERTGGSVSTLTIQRTQQEDSAVYLCASSLLGGGAQETQYFGPGTRLLVL.

The chain carries TRBV6-1 and TRBJ2-5, with TRBD2 identical over 11 bases. The CDR3 covers 15 residues. V dropped 2 bases and J dropped 4; count of bases not matched to a gene: 3. Germline CDR1 reads MNHNS; CDR2 reads SASEGT. CDR3 coding DNA: TGTGCCAGCAGTGAACTAGCGGGGGGCGGAGAGACCCAGTACTTC. It translates to CASSELAGGGETQYF.

This clone showed up just once. This rearrangement joins TRBV4-1 to TRBJ2-7, with D possibly matching TRBD1 (5 bases). CDR3 size: 14 residues. The V end lost 1 base, the J end lost 3 bases, and 10 bases lay between the germline ends. Germline lookup yields CDR1 MGHRA and CDR2 YSYEKL. The CDR3 loop reads CASSQVRQGYEQYF. The CDR3 coding sequence is TGCGCCAGCAGCCAAGTCCGGCAGGGCTACGAGCAGTACTTC.

This sequence joins TRBV6-5 and TRBJ2-7; D perhaps matches TRBD2 (5 bases). Germline V CDR1 and CDR2: MNHEY, SVGAGI. The V end lost 10 bases, the J end lost 5 bases, and 18 bases lay between the germline ends. This CDR3 is 13 amino acids long. CDR3: CATLAIAGNEQYF. For the CDR3, the DNA is TGTGCCACCCTCGCGATAGCCGGGAACGAGCAGTACTTC.

This clone was recorded a few times. The rearrangement joins TRBV5-6 to TRBJ1-2; 7 bases fit TRBD1. The CDR3 is 15 residues long. With 0 bases clipped from V and 2 bases from J, the junction kept 4 bases outside the gene matches. The V gene's germline CDR1 is SGHDT and CDR2 YYEEEE. CDR3 protein: CASSLGQGKNYGYTF. The CDR3, as DNA: TGTGCCAGCAGCTTGGGACAGGGCAAAAACTATGGCTACACCTTC.

This chain links TRBV6-5 with TRBJ2-5; TRBD2 aligns across 8 bases. V shed 6 bases and J 1 base; nucleotides not matched to a gene: 4. CDR3 length: 14 residues. The V gene's germline CDR1 is MNHEY and CDR2 SVGAGI. CDR3 sequence: CASSHGGAQETQYF. DNA for the CDR3: TGTGCCAGCAGCCACGGGGGGGCCCAAGAGACCCAGTACTTC.

DNA of the CDR3: TGTGCCAGCAGCTCCGCCGGGACACCCTACGAGCAGTACTTC. The encoded protein is CASSSAGTPYEQYF. The rearrangement uses TRBV7-2 and TRBJ2-7; possibly TRBD1 for D (6 bases). CDR3 length: 14 residues. The V gene lost 4 bases and the J gene lost 2 bases, with 12 bases spanning the gap. The germline gives CDR1 SGHTA, CDR2 FQGNSA.

The gene calls are TRBV11-2 and TRBJ2-5; 8 positions agree with TRBD1. The germline V gene has CDR1 SGHAT and CDR2 FQNNGV. The CDR3 is made up of 14 amino acids. Unmatched junction bases numbered 0, after V lost 0 bases and J lost 3 bases. The CDR3 coding sequence is TGTGCCAGCAGCTTAGAGACAGGGGAAGAGACCCAGTACTTC. It yields the protein CASSLETGEETQYF.

The chain couples TRBV27 to TRBJ2-3, with a weak D call TRBD2 (5 bases). V lost 6 bases to trimming and J lost 1 base, with 11 bases between them. CDR1 and CDR2 (germline): MNHEY, SMNVEV (reference sequence). There are 14 residues in the CDR3. Here the CDR3 DNA reads TGTGCCAGCAGGAGGGCCGGAGGCACAGATACGCAGTATTTT. Translated: CASRRAGGTDTQYF.

The chain links TRBV6-5 to TRBJ1-2; maybe TRBD1 (5 bases). V lost 2 bases and J 4 bases, leaving 8 bases between the germline ends. The CDR3 runs 13 residues. Germline V gene sequence: CDR1 MNHEY, CDR2 SVGAGI. In DNA, the CDR3 is TGTGCCAGCAGTTACAGGGGAGGCTATGGCTACACCTTC. Translated: CASSYRGGYGYTF.

The chain recombines TRBV5-4 with TRBJ2-5, with a tentative D call TRBD1 (6 bases). Germline CDR1 reads SGHNT; CDR2 reads YYREEE (reference sequence). The CDR3 is made up of 14 amino acids. V shed 2 bases and J shed 6 bases, with 14 bases lying between them. The CDR3 bases are TGTGCCAGCAGCTTACAGGGAGTTGAGAAGACCCAGTACTTC. Residues: CASSLQGVEKTQYF.

This clone was observed a single time. The chain joins TRBV29-1 to TRBJ2-7; perhaps TRBD1 as D (6 bases). The CDR3 sequence is 13 residues long. Germline-derived CDR1 and CDR2 are SQVTM and ANQGSEA. V lost 7 bases to trimming and J lost 3 bases, with 16 bases between them. CDR3 residues: CSAGQTLNYEQYF. The CDR3, as DNA: TGCAGCGCTGGACAGACCTTGAACTACGAGCAGTACTTC.